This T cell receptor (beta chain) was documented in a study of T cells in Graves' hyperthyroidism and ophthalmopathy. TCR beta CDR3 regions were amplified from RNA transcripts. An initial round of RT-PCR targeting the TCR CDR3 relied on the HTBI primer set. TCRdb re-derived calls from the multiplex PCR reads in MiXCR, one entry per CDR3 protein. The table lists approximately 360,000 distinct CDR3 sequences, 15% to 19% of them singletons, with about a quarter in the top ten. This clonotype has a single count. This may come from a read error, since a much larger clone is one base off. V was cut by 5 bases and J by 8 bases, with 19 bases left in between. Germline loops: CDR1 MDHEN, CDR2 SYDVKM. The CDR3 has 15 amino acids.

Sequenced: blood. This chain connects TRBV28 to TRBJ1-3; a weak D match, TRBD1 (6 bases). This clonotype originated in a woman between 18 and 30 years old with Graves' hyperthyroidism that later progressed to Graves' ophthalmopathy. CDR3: CASSQTWGAGDTIYF. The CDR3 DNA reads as TGTGCCAGCAGTCAAACGTGGGGGGCCGGAGACACCATATATTTT.